This record covers a single T cell receptor (beta chain). Antigen specificity is unknown. The authors ran a second PCR of about 6 to 12 cycles using a sample-barcoded 5' primer and a J-beta primer mix. TCRdb re-called the 5' RACE reads through MiXCR, storing one row per CDR3 protein. This sample has about 1.4 million distinct CDR3 sequences, with roughly 60% found just once. The sample is drawn from a study of blood T cells in healthy people across ages. Study context: About one barcoded beta molecule per two T cells was captured by template switching. General observations from the study: Observed TCR beta diversity per million T cells went down as age went up. This fall followed a roughly linear course with age. Lack of knowledge of donor CMV status possibly confounded expanded clonotype changes.

CDR3 length: 15 residues. Germline values: CDR1 MDHEN, CDR2 SYDVKM. The source of this sequence is a man younger than 35 in good health. The sequenced sample consisted of blood. This chain uses TRBV28 with TRBJ2-4; D is undetermined. The J call is in doubt because the DNA end fits TRBJ2-7 better. The CDR3 DNA reads TGTGCCAGCAGTCCCCCCGGTAGGGCTGGCTACGAGCAGTACTTC. Translating it yields CASSPPGRAGYEQYF.